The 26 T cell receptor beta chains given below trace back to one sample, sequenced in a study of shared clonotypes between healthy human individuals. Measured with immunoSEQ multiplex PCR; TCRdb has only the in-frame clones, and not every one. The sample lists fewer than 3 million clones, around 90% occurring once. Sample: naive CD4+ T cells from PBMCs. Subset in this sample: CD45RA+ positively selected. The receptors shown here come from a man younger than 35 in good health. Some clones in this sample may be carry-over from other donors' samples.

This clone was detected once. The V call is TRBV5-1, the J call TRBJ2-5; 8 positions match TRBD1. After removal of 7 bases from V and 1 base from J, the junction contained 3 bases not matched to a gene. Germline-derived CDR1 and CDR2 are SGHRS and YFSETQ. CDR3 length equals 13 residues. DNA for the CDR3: TGCGCCAGCGGAGGACAGGGCCAAGAGACCCAGTACTTC. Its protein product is CASGGQGQETQYF.

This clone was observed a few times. CDR3 sequence: CASSESGEPQHF. DNA for the CDR3: TGCGCCAGCAGTGAATCGGGGGAGCCCCAGCATTTT. The J gene is TRBJ1-5, the V gene TRBV10-1; D perhaps matches TRBD1 (5 bases). Per germline, CDR1 WNHNN and CDR2 SYGVQD (reference sequence). Trimming pared 3 bases from V and 8 bases from J, leaving 8 bases between. The CDR3 contains 12 residues.

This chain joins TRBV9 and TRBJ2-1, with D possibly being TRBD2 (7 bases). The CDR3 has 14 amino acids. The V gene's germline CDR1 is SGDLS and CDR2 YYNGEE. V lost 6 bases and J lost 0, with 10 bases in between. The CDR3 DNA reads TGTGCCAGCACGAGGGGGGGCTCCTACAATGAGCAGTTCTTC. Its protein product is CASTRGGSYNEQFF.

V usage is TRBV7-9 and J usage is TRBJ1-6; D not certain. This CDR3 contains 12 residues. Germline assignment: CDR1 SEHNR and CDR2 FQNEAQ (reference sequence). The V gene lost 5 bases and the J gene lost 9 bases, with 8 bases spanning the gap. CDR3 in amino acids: CASSRTVSPLHF. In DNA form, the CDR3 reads TGTGCCAGCAGCCGCACAGTTTCACCCCTCCACTTT.

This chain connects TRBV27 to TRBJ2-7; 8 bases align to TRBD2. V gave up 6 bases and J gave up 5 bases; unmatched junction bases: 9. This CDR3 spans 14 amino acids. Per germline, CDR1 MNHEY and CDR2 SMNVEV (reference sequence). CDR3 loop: CASRSGGGGHEQYF. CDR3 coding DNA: TGTGCCAGCAGATCGGGAGGGGGGGGTCACGAGCAGTACTTC.

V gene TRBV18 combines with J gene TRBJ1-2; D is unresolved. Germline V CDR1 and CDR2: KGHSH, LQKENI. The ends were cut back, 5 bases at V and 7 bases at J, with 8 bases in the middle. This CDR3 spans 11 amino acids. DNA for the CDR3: TGTGCCAGCTCAGCAAACAGTGGCTACACCTTC. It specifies CASSANSGYTF.

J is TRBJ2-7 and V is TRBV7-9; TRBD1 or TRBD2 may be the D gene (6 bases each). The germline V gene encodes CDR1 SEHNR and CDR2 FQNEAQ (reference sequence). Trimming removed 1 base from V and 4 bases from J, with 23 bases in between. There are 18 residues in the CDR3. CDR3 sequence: CASSLGSTGAADPYEQYF. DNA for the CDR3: TGTGCCAGCAGCTTAGGATCTACGGGGGCCGCGGACCCTTACGAGCAGTACTTC.

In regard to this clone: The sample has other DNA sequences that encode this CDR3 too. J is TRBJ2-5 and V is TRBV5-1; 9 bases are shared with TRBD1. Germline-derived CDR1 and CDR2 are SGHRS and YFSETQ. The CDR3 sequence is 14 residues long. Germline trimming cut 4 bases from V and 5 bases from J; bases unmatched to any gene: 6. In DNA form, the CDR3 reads TGCGCCAGCAGCCAGGGACAGGGCGGGGAGACCCAGTACTTC. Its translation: CASSQGQGGETQYF.

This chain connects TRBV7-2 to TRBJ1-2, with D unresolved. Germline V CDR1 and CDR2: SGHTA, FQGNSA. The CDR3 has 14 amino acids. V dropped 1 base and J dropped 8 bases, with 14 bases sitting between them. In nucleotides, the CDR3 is TGTGCCAGCAGCTTAGGGTTAGACACGGAGGGCTACACCTTC. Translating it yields CASSLGLDTEGYTF.

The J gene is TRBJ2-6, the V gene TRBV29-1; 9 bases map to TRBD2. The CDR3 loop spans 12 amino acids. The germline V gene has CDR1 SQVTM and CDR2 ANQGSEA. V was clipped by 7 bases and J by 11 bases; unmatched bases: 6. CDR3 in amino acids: CSAPAGGDVLTF. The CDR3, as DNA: TGCAGCGCTCCCGCGGGGGGGGACGTCCTGACTTTC.

Written as DNA, the CDR3 is TGTGCCATTGAGCGGGAGTCGAACACCGGGGAGCTGTTTTTT. It encodes CAIERESNTGELFF. The V gene is TRBV2, the J gene TRBJ2-2; the match to TRBD2 covers 8 bases. The trim removed 10 bases at V and 0 bases at J, leaving 4 bases unmatched. From germline, CDR1 is SNHLY and CDR2 FYNNEI. The CDR3 contains 14 residues.

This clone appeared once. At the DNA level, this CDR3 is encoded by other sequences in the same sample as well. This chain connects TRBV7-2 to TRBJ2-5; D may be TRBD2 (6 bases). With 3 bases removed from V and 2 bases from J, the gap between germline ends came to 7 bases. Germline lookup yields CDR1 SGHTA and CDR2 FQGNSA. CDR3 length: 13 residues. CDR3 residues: CASSFSGQETQYF. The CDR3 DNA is TGTGCCAGCAGCTTTAGCGGACAAGAGACCCAGTACTTC. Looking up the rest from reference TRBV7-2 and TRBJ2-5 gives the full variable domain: GAGVSQSPSNKVTEKGKDVELRCDPISGHTALYWYRQSLGQGLEFLIYFQGNSAPDKSGLPSDRFSAERTGGSVSTLTIQRTQQEDSAVYLCASSFSGQETQYFGPGTRLLVL.

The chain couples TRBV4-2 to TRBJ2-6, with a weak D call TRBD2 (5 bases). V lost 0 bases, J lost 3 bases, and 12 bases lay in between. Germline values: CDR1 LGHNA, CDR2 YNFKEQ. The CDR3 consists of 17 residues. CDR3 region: CASSQERGGLGANVLTF. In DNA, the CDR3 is TGTGCCAGCAGCCAAGAGCGAGGAGGACTTGGGGCCAACGTCCTGACTTTC.

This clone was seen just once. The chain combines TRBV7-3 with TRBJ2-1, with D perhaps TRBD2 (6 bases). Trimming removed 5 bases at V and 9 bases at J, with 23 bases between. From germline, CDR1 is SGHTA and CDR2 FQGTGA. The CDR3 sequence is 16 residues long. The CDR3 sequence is CASSPVRDPKRSEQFF. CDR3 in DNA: TGTGCCAGCAGCCCCGTGCGGGACCCCAAACGGAGTGAGCAGTTCTTC.

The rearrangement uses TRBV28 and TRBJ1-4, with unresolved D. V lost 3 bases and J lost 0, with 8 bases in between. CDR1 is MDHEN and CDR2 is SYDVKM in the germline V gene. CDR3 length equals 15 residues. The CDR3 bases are TGTGCCAGCAGTTTTAATGTTGCAACTAATGAAAAACTGTTTTTT. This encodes CASSFNVATNEKLFF.

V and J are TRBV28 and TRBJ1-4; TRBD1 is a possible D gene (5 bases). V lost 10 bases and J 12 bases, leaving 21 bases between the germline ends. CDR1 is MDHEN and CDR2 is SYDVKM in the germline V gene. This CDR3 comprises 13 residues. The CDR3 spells CATTPGGERELFF. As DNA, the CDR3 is TGTGCCACTACCCCGGGGGGAGAGAGGGAACTGTTTTTT.

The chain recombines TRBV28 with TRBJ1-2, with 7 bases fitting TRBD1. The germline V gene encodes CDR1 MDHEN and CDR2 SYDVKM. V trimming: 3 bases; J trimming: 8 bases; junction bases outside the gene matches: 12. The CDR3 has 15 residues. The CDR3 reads CASSFPKRQGWGYTF. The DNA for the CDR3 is TGTGCCAGCAGTTTCCCCAAACGACAGGGCTGGGGCTACACCTTC.

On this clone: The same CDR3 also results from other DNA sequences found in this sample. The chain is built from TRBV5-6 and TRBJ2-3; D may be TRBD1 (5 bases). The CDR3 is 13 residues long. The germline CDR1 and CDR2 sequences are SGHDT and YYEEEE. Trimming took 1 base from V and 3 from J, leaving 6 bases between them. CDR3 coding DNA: TGTGCCAGCAGCTTGTCAGGGACAGATACGCAGTATTTT. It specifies CASSLSGTDTQYF.

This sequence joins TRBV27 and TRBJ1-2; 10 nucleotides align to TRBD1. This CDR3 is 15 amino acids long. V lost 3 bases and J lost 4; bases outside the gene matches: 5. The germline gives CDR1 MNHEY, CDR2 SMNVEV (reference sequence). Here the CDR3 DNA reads TGTGCCAGCAGTTTTCGACAGGGGGCGGTCTATGGCTACACCTTC. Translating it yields CASSFRQGAVYGYTF.

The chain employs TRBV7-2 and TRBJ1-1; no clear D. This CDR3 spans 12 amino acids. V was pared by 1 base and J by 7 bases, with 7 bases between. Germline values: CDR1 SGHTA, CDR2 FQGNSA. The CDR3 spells CASSLGLGEAFF. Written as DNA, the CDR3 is TGTGCCAGCAGCTTAGGGTTGGGTGAAGCTTTCTTT.

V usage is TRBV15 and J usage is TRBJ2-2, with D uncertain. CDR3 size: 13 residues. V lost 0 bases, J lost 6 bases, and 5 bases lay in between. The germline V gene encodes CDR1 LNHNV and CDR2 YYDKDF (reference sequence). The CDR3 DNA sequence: TGTGCCACCAGCAGAGATTTTGCCGGGGAGCTGTTTTTT. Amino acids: CATSRDFAGELFF.

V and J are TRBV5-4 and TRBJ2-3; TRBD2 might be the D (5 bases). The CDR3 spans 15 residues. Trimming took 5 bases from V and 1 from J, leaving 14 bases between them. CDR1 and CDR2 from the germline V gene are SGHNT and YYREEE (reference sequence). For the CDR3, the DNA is TGTGCCAGCAGGGCTCCGGGATTGGGCACAGATACGCAGTATTTT. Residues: CASRAPGLGTDTQYF.

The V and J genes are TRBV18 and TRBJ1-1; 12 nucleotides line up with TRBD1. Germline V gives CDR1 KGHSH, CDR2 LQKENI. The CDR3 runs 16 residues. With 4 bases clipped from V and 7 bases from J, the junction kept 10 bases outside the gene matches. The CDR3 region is CASSLPGQGAIGEAFF. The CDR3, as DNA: TGTGCCAGCTCACTACCGGGACAGGGGGCAATCGGTGAAGCTTTCTTT.

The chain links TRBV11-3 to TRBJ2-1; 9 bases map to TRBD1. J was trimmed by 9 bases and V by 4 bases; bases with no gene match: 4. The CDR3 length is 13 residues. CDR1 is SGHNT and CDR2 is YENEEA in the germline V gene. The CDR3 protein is CASSSGQGSEQFF. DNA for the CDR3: TGTGCCAGCAGCTCAGGACAGGGGAGTGAGCAGTTCTTC.

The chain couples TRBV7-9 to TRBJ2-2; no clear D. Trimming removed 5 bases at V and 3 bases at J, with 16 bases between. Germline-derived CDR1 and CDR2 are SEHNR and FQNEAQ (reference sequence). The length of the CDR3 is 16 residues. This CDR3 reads CASSPKPASDTGELFF. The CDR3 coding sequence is TGTGCCAGCAGCCCAAAGCCAGCCTCGGACACCGGGGAGCTGTTTTTT.

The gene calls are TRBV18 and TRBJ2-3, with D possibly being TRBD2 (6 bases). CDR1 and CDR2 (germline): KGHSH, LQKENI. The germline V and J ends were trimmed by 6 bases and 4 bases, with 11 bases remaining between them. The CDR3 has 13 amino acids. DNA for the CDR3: TGTGCCAGCTCTCGGGACTCCGCAGATACGCAGTATTTT. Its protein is CASSRDSADTQYF.